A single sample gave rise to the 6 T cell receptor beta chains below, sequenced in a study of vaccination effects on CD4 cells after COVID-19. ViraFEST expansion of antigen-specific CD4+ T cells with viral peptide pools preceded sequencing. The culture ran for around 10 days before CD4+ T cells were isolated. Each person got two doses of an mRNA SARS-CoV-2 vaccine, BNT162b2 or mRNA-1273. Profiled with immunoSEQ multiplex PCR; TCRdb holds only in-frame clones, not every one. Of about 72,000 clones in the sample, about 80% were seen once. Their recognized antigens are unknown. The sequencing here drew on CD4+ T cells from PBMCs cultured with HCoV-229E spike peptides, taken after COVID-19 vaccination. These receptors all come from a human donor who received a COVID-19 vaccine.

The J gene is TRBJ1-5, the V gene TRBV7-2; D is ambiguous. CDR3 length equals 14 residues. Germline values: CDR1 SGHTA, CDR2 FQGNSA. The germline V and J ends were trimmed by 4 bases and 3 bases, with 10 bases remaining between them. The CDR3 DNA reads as TGTGCCAGCAGCTCGGGGTTAAACAATCAGCCCCAGCATTTT. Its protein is CASSSGLNNQPQHF.

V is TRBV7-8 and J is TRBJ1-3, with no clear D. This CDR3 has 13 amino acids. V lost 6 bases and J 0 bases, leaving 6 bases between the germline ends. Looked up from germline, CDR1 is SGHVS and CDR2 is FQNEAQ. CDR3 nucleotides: TGTGCCAGCAGTCGGCTCTCTGGAAACACCATATATTTT. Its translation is CASSRLSGNTIYF.

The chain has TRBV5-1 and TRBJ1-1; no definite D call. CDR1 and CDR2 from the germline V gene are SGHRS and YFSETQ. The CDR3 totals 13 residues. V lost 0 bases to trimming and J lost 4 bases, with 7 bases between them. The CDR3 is CASSLEGVTEAFF. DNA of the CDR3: TGCGCCAGCAGCTTGGAGGGAGTCACTGAAGCTTTCTTT.

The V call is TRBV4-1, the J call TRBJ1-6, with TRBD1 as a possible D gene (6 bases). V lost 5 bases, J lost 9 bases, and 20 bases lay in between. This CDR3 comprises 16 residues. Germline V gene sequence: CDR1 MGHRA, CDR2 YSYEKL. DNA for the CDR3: TGCGCCAGCAGCGCGGGGCAGGGGCGTTCGGGTTCACCCCTCCACTTT. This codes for CASSAGQGRSGSPLHF.

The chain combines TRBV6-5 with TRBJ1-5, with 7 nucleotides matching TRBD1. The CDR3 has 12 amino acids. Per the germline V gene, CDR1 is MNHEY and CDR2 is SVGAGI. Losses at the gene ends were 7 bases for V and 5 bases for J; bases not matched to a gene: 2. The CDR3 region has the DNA TGTGCCAGCAAAACAGGGGATCAGCCCCAGCATTTT. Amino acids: CASKTGDQPQHF.

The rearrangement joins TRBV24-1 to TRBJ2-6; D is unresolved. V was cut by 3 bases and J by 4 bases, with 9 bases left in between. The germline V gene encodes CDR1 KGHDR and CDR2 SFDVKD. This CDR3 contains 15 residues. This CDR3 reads CATSDPRSGANVLTF. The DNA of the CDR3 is TGTGCCACCAGTGATCCAAGATCCGGGGCCAACGTCCTGACTTTC.